The source of this TCR beta chain is a study of blood T cell repertoires in COVID-19. Looking at the study overall: COVID-19 samples, acute and convalescent, were from the United States, Italy and Spain. The analysed material was cDNA or gDNA that came from T cells, B-cell-depleted T cells, or PBMCs.

Under the authors' procedure: Using reference gene primer amplification, nucleated cell counts were estimated. Clones were sequenced by immunoSEQ multiplex PCR, and TCRdb holds only the in-frame ones, with some missing. V and J calls and clone size are as listed in that table; D and trimming were resolved from the DNA. The profile shows about 99,000 clones, around four fifths of them singletons. Germline V gives CDR1 MNHEY, CDR2 SVGAGI. The germline V and J ends were trimmed by 6 bases and 6 bases, with 5 bases remaining between them. This CDR3 has 11 residues. The TCR was taken from a man aged 60 to 75 with acute or convalescent COVID-19. This chain connects TRBV6-5 to TRBJ1-4; D not certain. Material for sequencing was peripheral blood. The CDR3 loop reads CASRRDEKLFF. CDR3 sequence (DNA): TGTGCCAGCAGGAGGGATGAAAAACTGTTTTTT.